Listed here are 17 T cell receptor beta chains from one sample, sequenced in a study of blood T cells in healthy people across ages. The use of a sample-barcoded 5' primer and a J-beta primer mix characterized a second PCR of roughly 6 to 11 cycles. Each CDR3 protein is one row after TCRdb ran MiXCR on the 5' RACE reads. This table holds about 760,000 distinct CDR3 sequences, approximately 25% found once. This sample was shared with a second study, whose subject was T cells of mothers and their children.

Material: blood. Receptors originate from a boy between 10 and 17 years old in good health.

The sample holds a few counts of this clonotype. V gene TRBV19 combines with J gene TRBJ1-2; the D is unclear. CDR3 length: 11 amino acids. The V gene lost 7 bases and the J gene lost 7 bases, with 10 bases spanning the gap. The germline gives CDR1 LNHDA, CDR2 SQIVND (reference sequence). The CDR3 loop reads CASNRPGGYTF. The CDR3 nucleotides are TGTGCCAGTAATCGTCCTGGTGGCTACACCTTC.

The sample holds many counts of this clonotype. The chain couples TRBV29-1 to TRBJ2-1; 7 bases are shared with TRBD2. The V and J ends lost 3 bases and 8 bases, in that order; junction bases with no gene match: 1. The CDR3 loop spans 11 amino acids. The germline V gene encodes CDR1 SQVTM and CDR2 ANQGSEA. Here the CDR3 reads CSVDRGDEQFF. The CDR3 nucleotides read TGCAGCGTTGACCGGGGGGATGAGCAGTTCTTC.

This clonotype has more than one count but fewer than ten. This chain connects TRBV4-3 to TRBJ2-3; maybe TRBD1 (6 bases). CDR3 length equals 14 residues. Germline V lookup: CDR1 LGHNA, CDR2 YSLEER. Trimming left V 5 bases short and J 5 bases short, with 14 bases between. CDR3 in DNA: TGCGCCAGCAGCTCGGACAGTCAAAGAGATACGCAGTATTTT. Translating gives CASSSDSQRDTQYF.

This clonotype has just a few counts. V usage is TRBV5-5 and J usage is TRBJ1-5, with D possibly being TRBD1 (6 bases). Per germline, CDR1 SGHKS and CDR2 YYEKEE (reference sequence). This CDR3 is 15 amino acids long. Trimming stripped 1 base from V and 6 bases from J, with 14 bases between. The CDR3 loop reads CASSLRPGAGQPQHF. DNA of the CDR3: TGTGCCAGCAGCTTGCGTCCGGGGGCCGGTCAGCCCCAGCATTTT.

CDR3 DNA sequence: TGTGCCAGCAGCTTCCGCCTCCCAGGCGCAGATACGCAGTATTTT. It specifies CASSFRLPGADTQYF. The chain is built from TRBV11-1 and TRBJ2-3; D is unclear. The CDR3 consists of 15 residues. Germline CDR1 is SGHAT and CDR2 is FQDESV (reference sequence). V lost 3 bases and J lost 4, with 14 bases in between.

The sample holds a few counts of this clonotype. The junction does not match germline at one end; this may be a read error. The chain recombines TRBV5-5 with TRBJ2-2; TRBD1 might be the D (5 bases). This CDR3 has 14 residues. Germline V gene sequence: CDR1 SGHKS, CDR2 YYEKEE (reference sequence). CDR3 sequence reads: CASATAANTGELFF. The CDR3 DNA reads TGCGCCAGCGCGACAGCCGCGAACACCGGGGAGCTGTTTTTT.

The chain uses TRBV6-2 or TRBV6-3 and TRBJ2-2, with 16 bases aligning to TRBD2. The germline V gene has CDR1 MNHEY and CDR2 SVGEGT. V was pared by 0 bases and J by 4 bases, with 11 bases of the junction left unmatched. The CDR3 sequence is 21 residues long. The CDR3 protein is CASSYSRPGLAGGKTTGELFF. The CDR3, as DNA: TGTGCCAGCAGTTACTCCAGGCCGGGACTAGCGGGGGGGAAGACCACCGGGGAGCTGTTTTTT.

This chain joins TRBV7-8 and TRBJ2-1; possible D gene TRBD2, 7 bases. CDR1 is SGHVS and CDR2 is FQNEAQ in the germline V gene. This CDR3 spans 16 amino acids. Trimming left V 7 bases short and J 1 base short, with 17 bases between. The CDR3 DNA is TGTGCCAGCACCCCCTTAGGGGGGGCTTCCTACAATGAGCAGTTCTTC. Protein sequence: CASTPLGGASYNEQFF. The full variable domain, its missing parts supplied by reference TRBV7-8 and TRBJ2-1, is GAGVSQSPRYKVAKRGQDVALRCDPISGHVSLFWYQQALGQGPEFLTYFQNEAQLDKSGLPSDRFFAERPEGSVSTLKIQRTQQEDSAVYLCASTPLGGASYNEQFFGPGTRLTVL.

This clonotype was seen a handful of times. The gene calls are TRBV12-3 or TRBV12-4 and TRBJ2-7; 7 bases map to TRBD1. V was pared by 2 bases and J by 0 bases, with 7 bases of the junction left unmatched. There are 16 residues in the CDR3. This chain's CDR3 is CASSLSGQGVSYEQYF. The CDR3 DNA reads TGTGCCAGCAGTTTAAGTGGCCAGGGGGTCTCCTACGAGCAGTACTTC.

V is TRBV18 and J is TRBJ1-1; TRBD1 matches 9 bases. The CDR3 sequence is 15 residues long. In germline, CDR1 is KGHSH, CDR2 LQKENI. V shed 3 bases and J 5 bases; nucleotides not matched to a gene: 7. The DNA for the CDR3 is TGTGCCAGCTCACCCGGGACAGGGTCAATAACTGAAGCTTTCTTT. Translated: CASSPGTGSITEAFF.

Notes on this clonotype: One end of the junction varies from germline; a read error may be responsible. The rearrangement uses TRBV4-3 and TRBJ1-4; D perhaps matches TRBD1 (6 bases). This CDR3 is 13 amino acids long. The germline gives CDR1 LGHNA, CDR2 YSLEER. The CDR3 sequence: CASSQGAKEKLFF. The CDR3 nucleotides are TGCGCCAGCAGCCAGGGGGCTAAGGAAAAACTGTTTTTT.

The chain combines TRBV9 with TRBJ2-1; 7 bases match TRBD1. The tail of the sequence fits TRBJ2-7 better, so the J call may be wrong. CDR3 length: 12 amino acids. Looked up from germline, CDR1 is SGDLS and CDR2 is YYNGEE. The CDR3 reads CASSRGGGEQYF. As DNA, the CDR3 is TGTGCCAGCAGCCGAGGGGGCGGCGAGCAGTACTTC.

This clonotype was observed a few times. J is TRBJ2-5 and V is TRBV12-3 or TRBV12-4; a possible D gene is TRBD2 (7 bases). CDR3 size: 15 residues. With 2 bases removed from V and 2 bases from J, the gap between germline ends came to 12 bases. DNA for the CDR3: TGTGCCAGCAGTTTACGGGGGGCCACACAAGAGACCCAGTACTTC. It yields the protein CASSLRGATQETQYF.

This rearrangement joins TRBV28 to TRBJ1-2, with D unresolved. With 3 bases removed from V and 4 bases from J, the gap between germline ends came to 6 bases. Germline V CDR1 and CDR2: MDHEN, SYDVKM. The CDR3 is 12 residues long. CDR3 protein: CASSLKGYGYTF. CDR3 DNA: TGTGCCAGCAGTTTGAAAGGCTATGGCTACACCTTC.

This clonotype has more than one count but fewer than ten. The V and J genes are TRBV20-1 and TRBJ2-7; the D call may be TRBD1 or TRBD2 (6 bases each). CDR3 length: 13 amino acids. Germline V gives CDR1 DFQATT, CDR2 SNEGSKA (reference sequence). Deletions cut 2 bases from V and 5 bases from J, with 13 bases between. As DNA, the CDR3 is TGCAGTGCTAGATCCCCCGGGGGCAACGAGCAGTACTTC. Protein product: CSARSPGGNEQYF.

This sequence joins TRBV7-9 and TRBJ2-2; 7 nucleotides agree with TRBD2. Germline lookup yields CDR1 SEHNR and CDR2 FQNEAQ (reference sequence). CDR3 length equals 15 residues. J was trimmed by 10 bases and V by 5 bases; bases with no gene match: 13. The CDR3 loop reads CASSQDWSGIEELFF. CDR3 nucleotide sequence: TGTGCCAGCAGCCAGGATTGGAGCGGGATCGAGGAGCTGTTTTTT.

The V call is TRBV9, the J call TRBJ2-5; 8 bases are shared with TRBD1. The DNA end lines up better with TRBJ2-1; the J call may be wrong. CDR1 is SGDLS, CDR2 YYNGEE, per germline. The CDR3 consists of 14 residues. In DNA form, the CDR3 reads TGTGCCAGCAGCCGGGACAGGAGTCTCGGTGAGCAGTTCTTC. Amino acids: CASSRDRSLGEQFF.